These T cell receptor beta chains were read from a single sample in a study of regulatory T cells in long-lasting Graves disease. TCRdb recomputed calls from the multiplex PCR reads with MiXCR, one row per CDR3 protein. The table includes about 560,000 distinct CDR3 sequences, 15% to 20% detected once. The same sample was also used in a study of T cells in Graves' hyperthyroidism and ophthalmopathy.

The sequences come from peripheral blood mononuclear cells (PBMCs), collected at new diagnosis, from a patient treated with antithyroid drugs. Receptors originate from a man younger than 35 with Graves disease. CDR3s include the opening cysteine and the closing phenylalanine or tryptophan. The order of the fields is V gene, clone size, J gene, D gene, CDR3 DNA, CDR3 protein. D genes are given only for firm matches. The size field is filled for only some rows; it gives once, few, many or a size class.

TRBV12-3/TRBV12-4	many	TRBJ2-1	-	TGTGCCAGCAGGGGGATCCTCGGACCCCGACAGGTCAATGAGCAGTTCTTC	CASRGILGPRQVNEQFF
TRBV30	few	TRBJ2-7	-	TGTGCCTGGAGTGAGTCGGGCTCCTACGAGCAGTACTTC	CAWSESGSYEQYF
TRBV5-1	-	TRBJ2-5	-	TGCGCCAGCAGCCCCCGGACAAATCAAGAGACCCAGTACTTC	CASSPRTNQETQYF
TRBV9	-	TRBJ1-1	-	TGTGCCAGCAGCGTAGTGTCTCAGAACACTGAAGCTTTCTTT	CASSVVSQNTEAFF
TRBV29-1	many	TRBJ2-7	-	TGCAGCGTTGTTGGGACCCCAGGAGAGGACGAGCAGTACTTC	CSVVGTPGEDEQYF
TRBV18	few	TRBJ2-4	-	TGTGCCAGCTCACTGGGGCGCAGGGCGGAAGCCAAAAACATTCAGTACTTC	CASSLGRRAEAKNIQYF
TRBV2	many	TRBJ1-2	-	TGTGCCAGCAGTGTAGTCAGGGCGGACTATGGCTACACCTTC	CASSVVRADYGYTF
TRBV19	-	TRBJ2-1	-	TGTGCCAGTAGTATTGGCCGGGGCAGGACTCTCTACAATGAGCAGTTCTTC	CASSIGRGRTLYNEQFF
TRBV28	many	TRBJ1-2	-	TGTGCCAGCAGTCAAGGCGGATCAGCTAACTATGGCTACACCTTC	CASSQGGSANYGYTF
TRBV12-3/TRBV12-4	many	TRBJ1-4	-	TGTGCCAGCATCGTAAGGCCGGCCCGTAATGAAAAACTGTTTTTT	CASIVRPARNEKLFF
TRBV12-3/TRBV12-4	many	TRBJ2-7	-	TGTGCCAGCAGTTTACAAGGGGGAATCTACGAGCAGTACTTC	CASSLQGGIYEQYF
TRBV7-9	-	TRBJ2-2	-	TGTGCCAGCAGCTCCCAGCCTCGGGACGGCGCGAACACCGGGGAGCTGTTTTTT	CASSSQPRDGANTGELFF
TRBV2	many	TRBJ2-2	TRBD2	TGTGCCAGCAGTGAAGGGTGGCTAGCGGGAGACGGGGAGCTGTTTTTT	CASSEGWLAGDGELFF
TRBV20-1	-	TRBJ2-1	TRBD2	TGCAGTGCTAGGCCTAGCGGGAGGGGCTACAATGAGCAGTTCTTC	CSARPSGRGYNEQFF
TRBV27	many	TRBJ2-3	TRBD1	TGTGCCAGCAGGTTGAGGGGGCAGGCGGGTTGGGGAACAGATACGCAGTATTTT	CASRLRGQAGWGTDTQYF
TRBV4-1	-	TRBJ2-1	TRBD2	TGCGCCAGCAGCCAAGTAGACCTAGCGGTCTCCTACAATGAGCAGTTCTTC	CASSQVDLAVSYNEQFF
TRBV6-2/TRBV6-3	-	TRBJ2-7	-	TGTGCCAGCAGGCAAAGCAGGGCGGGTTTCTACGAGCAGTACTTC	CASRQSRAGFYEQYF
TRBV12-3/TRBV12-4	many	TRBJ2-7	TRBD2	TGTGCCAGGTTGGATTCCGTTGGGGGGAGGGCCTACGAGCAGTACTTC	CARLDSVGGRAYEQYF
TRBV6-1	many	TRBJ1-1	TRBD1	TGTGCCAGCAATCTACAGGGGGCCGCTGAAGCTTTCTTT	CASNLQGAAEAFF
TRBV24-1	-	TRBJ2-1	-	TGTGCCACCAGTGATTTCTGGAATGAGCAGTTCTTC	CATSDFWNEQFF
TRBV29-1	many	TRBJ2-3	TRBD2	TGCAGCGCTGTGGACGGGAGGGCCGAATCACCTAGCACAGATACGCAGTATTTT	CSAVDGRAESPSTDTQYF
TRBV10-3	few	TRBJ2-1	TRBD2	TGTGCCATCAGTGCGGGAACTAGCGGATCCTACAATGAGCAGTTCTTC	CAISAGTSGSYNEQFF
TRBV2	many	TRBJ2-5	TRBD2	TGTGCCAGCAGTCTAGCGGCTAGGGAGACCCAGTACTTC	CASSLAARETQYF
TRBV19	-	TRBJ2-7	-	TGTGCCAGTAGTATGTTTGCGACAGGCTCCTACGAGCAGTACTTC	CASSMFATGSYEQYF
TRBV3-1	many	TRBJ2-7	-	TGTGCCAGCAGCCCTCAGACCTACGAGCAGTACTTC	CASSPQTYEQYF
TRBV27	many	TRBJ2-2	TRBD1	TGTGCCAGCAGTCCTGGGACAGGCACCGGGGAGCTGTTTTTT	CASSPGTGTGELFF
TRBV20-1	-	TRBJ2-5	TRBD2	TGCAGTGCTTGGATAGACGGCCTAGCGGGGCGGGAGACCCAGTACTTC	CSAWIDGLAGRETQYF
TRBV5-1	few	TRBJ2-3	TRBD2	TGCGCCAGCAGCTTGGATCCGGGACTAGGCACAGATACGCAGTATTTT	CASSLDPGLGTDTQYF
TRBV7-9	few	TRBJ2-7	TRBD1	TGTGCCAGCAGCTTAGCGACAGGGGCCTACGAGCAGTACTTC	CASSLATGAYEQYF
TRBV20-1	-	TRBJ2-5	TRBD2	TGCAGTGCTCGTAGCGGGAGGGCCGAAGAGACCCAGTACTTC	CSARSGRAEETQYF
TRBV3-1	few	TRBJ2-4	TRBD1	TGTGCCAGCAGCGGACAGGGCGGGATTCAGTACTTC	CASSGQGGIQYF
TRBV20-1	-	TRBJ1-5	TRBD1	TGCAGTGCAAGACCCGGGACAGGCAATCAGCCCCAGCAATTT	CSARPGTGNQPQQF
TRBV7-6	many	TRBJ2-1	-	TGTGCCAGCAGCTTAGCGCCGACTCCTAACAATGAGCAGTTCTTC	CASSLAPTPNNEQFF
TRBV11-2	many	TRBJ2-3	-	TGTGCCAGCAGCTTAGACGTCGGGGATACGCAGTATTTT	CASSLDVGDTQYF
TRBV20-1	-	TRBJ2-7	TRBD2	TGCAGTGCTAGTAGACTAGCGTTCACAGCCTACGAGCAGTACTTC	CSASRLAFTAYEQYF
TRBV20-1	many	TRBJ2-3	TRBD2	TGCAGTGCGAGACTAGCGGGAGTGAGAGATACGCAGTATTTT	CSARLAGVRDTQYF
TRBV7-2	many	TRBJ2-7	-	TGTGCCAGCAGTTTATCCCCTTCATCCTACGAGCAGTACTTC	CASSLSPSSYEQYF
TRBV25-1	many	TRBJ2-7	TRBD1	TGTGCCAGCAGAAGGACAGGGGGCAACGAGCAGTACTTC	CASRRTGGNEQYF
TRBV27	-	TRBJ1-5	-	TGTGCCAGCACCCCGGGGGGGCGCAGCCAGCCCCAGCATTTT	CASTPGGRSQPQHF
TRBV20-1	-	TRBJ1-2	-	TGCAGTGCTAGAACTTTTACAGGGAAGGGTGTAAACTATGGCTACACCTTC	CSARTFTGKGVNYGYTF
TRBV11-2	many	TRBJ1-2	TRBD1	TGTGCCAGCAGGCGGGGGACAGATCCGGACGGCTACACCTTC	CASRRGTDPDGYTF
TRBV19	few	TRBJ1-5	-	TGTGCCAGTCATGGGCAGGGAGGGTCTCACCCCCAGCATTTT	CASHGQGGSHPQHF
TRBV3-1	few	TRBJ1-6	-	TGTGCCAGCAGCCCAAGGGTGGCAGGGAAAAGTCTCCTCCACTTT	CASSPRVAGKSLLHF
TRBV4-1	-	TRBJ2-2	TRBD2	TGCGCCAGCAGCCAACCCGGGACTAGCGGGACCTACACCGGGGAGCTGTTTTTT	CASSQPGTSGTYTGELFF
TRBV11-2	many	TRBJ2-2	TRBD2	TGTGCCAGCAGCCTCGTCGGGAGGATTACCGGGGAGCTGTTTTTT	CASSLVGRITGELFF
TRBV6-2/TRBV6-3	few	TRBJ1-4	-	TGTGCCAGCAGAGAAACCCAGGGGACGGGTGAAAAACTGTTTTTT	CASRETQGTGEKLFF
TRBV2	many	TRBJ2-2	-	TGTGCCAGCAGGGGCGGCTGGAGGCCCACCGGGGAGCTGTTTTTT	CASRGGWRPTGELFF
TRBV2	many	TRBJ1-1	TRBD1	TGTGCCAGCAGTGACCGGACAGGGGTTACTGAAGCTTTCTTT	CASSDRTGVTEAFF
TRBV2	many	TRBJ2-1	TRBD2	TGTGCCAGCAGTGAGCCGCTAGCGGGAGTGGCTAATGAGCAGTTCTTC	CASSEPLAGVANEQFF
TRBV12-3/TRBV12-4	many	TRBJ2-2	-	TGTGCCAGCAGTTTAAATCTCCTTCTCGGGGAGCTGTTTTTT	CASSLNLLLGELFF
TRBV6-4	-	TRBJ2-1	TRBD1	TGTGCCAGCAGTGACTCGATGGACAGGGCTGGGGAGCAGTTCTTC	CASSDSMDRAGEQFF
TRBV2	few	TRBJ2-7	TRBD1	TGTGCCAGCACCCCTCCTCCGGGACAGGGCTCCTACGAGCAGTACTTC	CASTPPPGQGSYEQYF
TRBV6-1	-	TRBJ1-6	-	TGTGCCAGCAGTGAAGCGGGGGGCAGGGGCTTTAATTCACCCCTCCACTTT	CASSEAGGRGFNSPLHF
TRBV28	many	TRBJ1-2	-	TGTGCCAGCAGTCACTTGACCGATAACTATGGCTACACCTTC	CASSHLTDNYGYTF
TRBV7-2	many	TRBJ2-1	-	TGTGCCAGCAGCTTAGATCGGATCGGGGTCTTC	CASSLDRIGVF
TRBV5-1	many	TRBJ2-1	-	TGCGCCAGCAGCGGGACGGACAGAGATTCCTACAATGAGCAGTTCTTC	CASSGTDRDSYNEQFF
TRBV20-1	many	TRBJ2-7	-	TGCAGTGTGGCCCGGGACTTCCTCCCCTACGAGCAGTACTTC	CSVARDFLPYEQYF
TRBV30	few	TRBJ2-5	TRBD2	TGTGCCTGGACTAGCGGAGGAAGATCTCAAGAGACCCAGTACTTC	CAWTSGGRSQETQYF
TRBV5-1	many	TRBJ2-7	-	TGCGCCAGCAGCCCGGGTCCCGTGGGGGAGCAGTACTTC	CASSPGPVGEQYF